This passage covers 3 T cell receptor beta chains from one sample sequenced in a study of cytomegalovirus exposure and HLA in healthy donors. Using immunoSEQ multiplex PCR, the repertoire was profiled, and TCRdb retains in-frame clones only, with some absent. The profile shows about 240,000 clones, more than 75% of them singletons. Sequenced input: PBMCs. The receptors originated from a woman in her 30s in good health and CMV-seropositive.

V gene TRBV11-3 combines with J gene TRBJ2-2; TRBD2 aligns across 12 bases. The V gene's germline CDR1 is SGHNT and CDR2 YENEEA. The CDR3 totals 19 residues. V was clipped by 5 bases and J by 3 bases; unmatched bases: 13. The CDR3 DNA sequence: TGTGCCAGCAGCGACCCTTTAAGACTAGCGGGAGAGGACACCGGGGAGCTGTTTTTT. Translating it yields CASSDPLRLAGEDTGELFF.

In this sample, this clone is large. In nucleotides, the CDR3 is TGTGCCAGCAGCTCACCCAGGGGCACTGGGGCCAACGTCCTGACTTTC. Translating gives CASSSPRGTGANVLTF. This chain links TRBV5-4 with TRBJ2-6, with D possibly being TRBD1 (6 bases). Germline-derived CDR1 and CDR2 are SGHNT and YYREEE (reference sequence). This CDR3 region has 16 residues. V dropped 3 bases and J dropped 2 bases, with 12 bases sitting between them.

This sequence joins TRBV28 and TRBJ2-7; 14 bases are a match to TRBD2. This CDR3 has 16 amino acids. Germline trimming cut 2 bases from V and 5 bases from J; bases unmatched to any gene: 5. Germline V CDR1 and CDR2: MDHEN, SYDVKM. The CDR3 DNA reads as TGTGCCAGCAGTTTAGGGACTAGCGGGAGTTTCAACGAGCAGTACTTC. This translates into CASSLGTSGSFNEQYF.